A single sample gave rise to the 5 T cell receptor beta chains below, sequenced in a study of T cell repertoires in cytomegalovirus infection. MiXCR was run by TCRdb on the reads, yielding one entry per CDR3 protein. Of 510,000 or so distinct CDR3 sequences detected, about 25% appear once; the ten largest clones hold roughly an eighth. Sequencing input: PBMCs. These receptor sequences come from a human donor in good health (CMV status not recorded). Some clones in this sample may be carry-over from other donors' samples.

Ten or more counts support this clonotype. The V gene is TRBV7-2, the J gene TRBJ2-3; 8 bases fit TRBD2. After removal of 1 base from V and 0 bases from J, the junction contained 6 bases not matched to a gene. Germline values: CDR1 SGHTA, CDR2 FQGNSA. CDR3 length: 17 amino acids. CDR3 protein: CASSLEGTSYSTDTQYF. CDR3 in DNA: TGTGCCAGCAGCTTAGAAGGGACTAGTTACAGCACAGATACGCAGTATTTT.

A few counts support this clonotype. The J gene is TRBJ2-7, the V gene TRBV28, with TRBD1 matching 7 bases. CDR3 length: 15 residues. Germline V gene sequence: CDR1 MDHEN, CDR2 SYDVKM. V shed 6 bases, J shed 6 bases, and the junction held 14 bases outside the gene matches. The CDR3 sequence is CASSPIKGANREQYF. The CDR3 nucleotides are TGTGCCAGCAGCCCCATAAAGGGGGCAAATCGCGAGCAGTACTTC. Full variable domain (outside the CDR3, taken from reference TRBV28 and TRBJ2-7): DVKVTQSSRYLVKRTGEKVFLECVQDMDHENMFWYRQDPGLGLRLIYFSYDVKMKEKGDIPEGYSVSREKKERFSLILESASTNQTSMYLCASSPIKGANREQYFGPGTRLTVT.

The V gene is TRBV29-1, the J gene TRBJ1-2, with D unclear. This CDR3 contains 13 residues. Trimming removed 1 base at V and 7 bases at J, with 13 bases between. From germline, CDR1 is SQVTM and CDR2 ANQGSEA. The CDR3 loop is CSVEAGTTSGYTF. CDR3 in DNA: TGCAGCGTTGAAGCGGGAACTACGTCTGGCTACACCTTC.

J is TRBJ2-1 and V is TRBV4-1; 11 nucleotides align to TRBD2. Germline CDR1 reads MGHRA; CDR2 reads YSYEKL. The CDR3 covers 17 residues. The V gene end was trimmed by 5 bases and the J gene end by 6 bases; junction bases not matched to a gene: 12. This chain's CDR3 is CASSYTPGLAEPNEQFF. CDR3 sequence (DNA): TGCGCCAGCAGCTATACCCCGGGACTAGCGGAACCCAATGAGCAGTTCTTC.

This sequence joins TRBV9 and TRBJ2-1; 8 bases match TRBD1. The ends lost 2 bases at V and 6 bases at J; junction bases unmatched: 7. The CDR3 length is 15 residues. Looked up from germline, CDR1 is SGDLS and CDR2 is YYNGEE. CDR3 sequence: CASSVFDRGPNEQFF. CDR3 nucleotide sequence: TGTGCCAGCAGCGTTTTTGACAGGGGCCCCAATGAGCAGTTCTTC. The variable domain in full, completed from reference TRBV9 and TRBJ2-1, reads DSGVTQTPKHLITATGQRVTLRCSPRSGDLSVYWYQQSLDQGLQFLIQYYNGEERAKGNILERFSAQQFPDLHSELNLSSLELGDSALYFCASSVFDRGPNEQFFGPGTRLTVL.